This T cell receptor beta chain was captured in a study of radiotherapy plus CTLA-4 blockade in lung cancer (dated by TCRdb to the late 2010s). For the study in its entirety: Objective responses were observed in 18% of enrolled patients, and disease control was achieved in around 28%. Findings and caveats that apply to the study as a whole: Increased serum interferon-beta after radiation, together with early dynamic changes in blood T cell clones, were reported to be the strongest predictors of response. After treatment with radiotherapy and ipilimumab, TCR clones that came from tumors expanded in the peripheral blood.

The study evaluated CTLA-4 blockade (ipilimumab) given together with focal radiation therapy in patients who had chemo-refractory metastatic non-small-cell lung cancer. Libraries were made using the immunoSEQ multiplex PCR assay. TCRdb carries this immuneACCESS record with in-frame sequences only. Its versions omit some clonotypes, under half of them owing to an unresolved V gene in the studies checked, with the rest unexplained. This sample comprises tens of thousands of clones, roughly 90% of them detected only once. In total, the top ten clones hold 6% to 8% of the sample. Of note for this clone: No antigen is known for it. No much larger clone is present one base from it, and per-base qualities are unavailable.

The CDR3 has 14 amino acids, counting the end cysteine and phenylalanine. CDR3 DNA only is kept here, 42 bases in frame from base 1. According to the germline V gene, CDR1 reads SQVTM and CDR2 reads ANQGSEA. The junction shows trimming of 3 bases on V and 4 bases on J, plus 15 bases between the germline ends. The clonotype comes from a human donor with non-small cell lung cancer whose response to radiotherapy plus ipilimumab could not be evaluated. The chain employs TRBV29-1 and TRBJ1-2; the D gene is perhaps TRBD1, on 6 matching bases. This sample comprised peripheral blood, obtained from a patient treated with radiotherapy plus ipilimumab. The DNA sequence is TGCAGCGTTGAGGAGGTCGGGGGGGCCTATGGCTACACCTTC. Translation gives CSVEEVGGAYGYTF.